The sample holds one count of the clone carrying this T cell receptor (beta chain). Profiling relied on immunoSEQ multiplex PCR, and the TCRdb table lists in-frame clones only, not all of them. The sample records about 150,000 clones, 75% to 90% being singletons. Trimming stripped 3 bases from V and 3 bases from J, with 8 bases between. This CDR3 spans 14 amino acids. Germline V gene lookup returns CDR1 KGHSH and CDR2 LQKENI. The sample belongs to a study of T cell responses to AZD1222 COVID-19 vaccine. Sequencing was performed on peripheral blood, taken on day 0 of AZD1222 vaccination. The chain recombines TRBV18 with TRBJ2-2, with D tentatively TRBD1 or TRBD2 (5 bases each). The receptor's source is an adult in good health. The CDR3 spells CASSPGTYTGELFF. CDR3 DNA: TGTGCCAGCTCACCCGGGACCTACACCGGGGAGCTGTTTTTT.